This T cell receptor (beta chain) was documented in a study of Graves' ophthalmopathy and Graves' hyperthyroidism. This clonotype has just a few counts. Amplification of TCR beta CDR3 regions used RNA transcripts. A first-round RT-PCR used HTBI primers, followed by a second-round multiplex PCR. MiXCR was run by TCRdb on the multiplex PCR reads, yielding one entry per CDR3 protein. The sample includes 900,000 to 1,200,000 distinct CDR3 sequences, around a third of them seen just once. The CDR3 length is 13 residues. Deletions cut 10 bases from V and 3 bases from J, with 15 bases between. Germline V CDR1 and CDR2: SEHNR, FQNEAQ (reference sequence).

The sequencing sample was made of peripheral blood or thyroid tissue (not recorded which). The sequence was collected from an adult man with Graves' hyperthyroidism. The J gene is TRBJ2-5, the V gene TRBV7-9; weak D call: TRBD1 (5 bases). CDR3 nucleotide sequence: TGTGCCACCCGGGCAGGGAACAAAGAGACCCAGTACTTC. Its protein product is CATRAGNKETQYF.